This TCR beta chain stems from a study of shared clonotypes between healthy human individuals. Study-level points and caveats: Tissue TCR repertoires likely differ from these blood-only repertoires. Non-shared clonotypes showed lower generation probabilities than clonotypes common to all four donors. Naive subsets usually exceeded memory subsets in estimated richness.

V was shortened by 7 bases and J by 6 bases, with 15 bases between the two germline ends. The length of the CDR3 is 13 residues. Germline V gives CDR1 MGHDK, CDR2 SYGVNS. The split of CD4+ cells yielded CD45RA+ naive and CD45RA-negative memory subsets. For this clone: The antigen is not known.

Generated by immunoSEQ multiplex PCR, the TCRdb table keeps only in-frame clones and is missing some. There are fewer than 400,000 clones in the sample; roughly 70% occur only once, and about a tenth lies in the top ten. V usage is TRBV25-1 and J usage is TRBJ1-1, with TRBD1 as a possible D gene (6 bases). The sequence came from a man between 25 and 39 years old in good health. Sequenced input: memory CD4+ T cells sorted from blood. Subset specified: CD45RA-negative fraction. CDR3 amino acids: CASKGQSSAEAFF. CDR3 in DNA: TGTGCCAGCAAAGGACAGTCCAGCGCTGAAGCTTTCTTT.